This TCR beta chain is from a study of blood T cell repertoires in COVID-19. Per the original methods: Counts of nucleated cells, estimated from reference gene primer amplification, were obtained. Profiling relied on immunoSEQ multiplex PCR, and the TCRdb table lists in-frame clones only, not all of them. The V and J calls and clone size were taken over from that table, and D and trimming were inferred from the DNA. In the table there are under 300,000 clones, less than 85% of which are singletons. Germline V gives CDR1 MDHEN, CDR2 SYDVKM. This CDR3 has 16 amino acids. Trimming removed 6 bases from V and 3 bases from J; junction bases left unmatched: 10.

The receptor was isolated from a man aged 55 to 69 who had recovered from COVID-19. Material: peripheral blood. The V call is TRBV28, the J call TRBJ1-5; 8 bases map to TRBD1. The CDR3 sequence is CASRDTDRVLNQPQHF. For the CDR3, the DNA is TGTGCCAGCAGGGACACGGACAGGGTTCTCAATCAGCCCCAGCATTTT.